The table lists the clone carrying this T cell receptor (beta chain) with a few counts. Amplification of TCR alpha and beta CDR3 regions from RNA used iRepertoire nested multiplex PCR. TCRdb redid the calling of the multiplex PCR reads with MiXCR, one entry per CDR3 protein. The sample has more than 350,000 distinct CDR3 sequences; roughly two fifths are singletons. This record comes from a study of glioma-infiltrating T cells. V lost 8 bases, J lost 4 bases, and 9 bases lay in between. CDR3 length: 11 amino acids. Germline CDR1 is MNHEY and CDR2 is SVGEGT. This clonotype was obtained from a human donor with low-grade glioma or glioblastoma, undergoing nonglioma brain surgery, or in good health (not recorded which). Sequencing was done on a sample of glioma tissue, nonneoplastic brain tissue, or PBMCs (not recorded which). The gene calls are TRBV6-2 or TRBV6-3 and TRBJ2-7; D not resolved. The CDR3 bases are TGTGCCAGCGAAGGGCAGTACGAGCAGTACTTC. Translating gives CASEGQYEQYF.